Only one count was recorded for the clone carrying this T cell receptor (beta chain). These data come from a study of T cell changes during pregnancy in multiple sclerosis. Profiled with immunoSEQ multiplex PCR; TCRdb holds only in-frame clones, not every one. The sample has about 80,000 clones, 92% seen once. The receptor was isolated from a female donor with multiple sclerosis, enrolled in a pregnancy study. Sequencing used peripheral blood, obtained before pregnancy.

DNA for the CDR3: TGTGCCAGTAGTTCGGGTACTAGCACAGATACGCAGTATTTT. It is translated as CASSSGTSTDTQYF. The genes are TRBV19 and TRBJ2-3; D remains unclear. The V gene lost 5 bases and the J gene lost 0 bases, with 9 bases spanning the gap. CDR1 and CDR2 from the germline V gene are LNHDA and SQIVND (reference sequence). The CDR3 spans 14 residues.